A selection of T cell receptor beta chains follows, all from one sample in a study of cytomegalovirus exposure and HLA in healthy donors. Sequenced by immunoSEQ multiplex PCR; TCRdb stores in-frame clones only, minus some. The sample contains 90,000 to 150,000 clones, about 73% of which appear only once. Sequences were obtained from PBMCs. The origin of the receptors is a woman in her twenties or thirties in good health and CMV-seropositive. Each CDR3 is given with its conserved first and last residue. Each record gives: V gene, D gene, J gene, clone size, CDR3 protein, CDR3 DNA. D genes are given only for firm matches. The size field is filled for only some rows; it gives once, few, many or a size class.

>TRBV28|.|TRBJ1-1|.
CASRSDTEAFF
TGTGCCAGCAGGAGTGACACTGAAGCTTTCTTT
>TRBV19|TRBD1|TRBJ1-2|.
CASSVFFFDRGYGYTF
TGTGCCAGTAGTGTCTTTTTTTTTGACAGGGGCTATGGCTACACCTTC
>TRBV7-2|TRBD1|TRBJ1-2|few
CASSSGQGGYTF
TGTGCCAGCAGCTCCGGACAGGGCGGCTACACCTTC
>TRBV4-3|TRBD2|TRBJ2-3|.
CASSLGASGGDTQYF
TGCGCCAGCAGCCTAGGAGCTAGCGGGGGAGATACGCAGTATTTT
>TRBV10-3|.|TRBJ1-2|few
CAISDAGAYGYTF
TGTGCCATCAGTGATGCAGGGGCCTATGGCTACACCTTC
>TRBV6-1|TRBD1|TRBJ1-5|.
CASPRQGGGQPQHF
TGTGCCAGCCCTAGACAGGGTGGGGGTCAGCCCCAGCATTTT
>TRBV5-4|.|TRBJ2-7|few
CASNLGTPTGVYEQYF
TGTGCCAGCAACTTAGGGACGCCGACGGGAGTCTACGAGCAGTACTTC
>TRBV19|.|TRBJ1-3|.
CASRMGGSGNTIYF
TGTGCCAGCCGAATGGGGGGCTCTGGAAACACCATATATTTT
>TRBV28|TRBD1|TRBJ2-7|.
CASRGQVSSYEQYF
TGTGCCAGCAGAGGACAGGTATCCTCCTACGAGCAGTACTTC
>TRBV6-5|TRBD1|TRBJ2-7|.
CASSLGTGVHSYEQYF
TGTGCCAGCAGTTTAGGGACAGGGGTCCACTCCTACGAGCAGTACTTC
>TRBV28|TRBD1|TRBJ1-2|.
CASTQGAEYYGYTF
TGTGCCAGCACACAGGGGGCAGAGTATTATGGCTACACCTTC
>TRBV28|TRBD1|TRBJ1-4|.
CASSLQGASEKLFF
TGTGCCAGCAGTCTACAGGGGGCATCGGAAAAACTGTTTTTT
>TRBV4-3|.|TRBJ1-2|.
CASSQSAYYGYTF
TGCGCCAGCAGCCAATCAGCGTACTATGGCTACACCTTC
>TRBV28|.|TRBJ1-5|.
CASRLQGRQQPQHF
TGTGCCAGCAGGCTCCAAGGGAGGCAACAGCCCCAGCATTTT
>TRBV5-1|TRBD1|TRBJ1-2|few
CASSLAPGQGAEGYGYTF
TGCGCCAGCAGCTTGGCCCCGGGACAGGGGGCAGAGGGTTATGGCTACACCTTC
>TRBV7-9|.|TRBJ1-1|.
CASSMGANTEAFF
TGTGCCAGCAGCATGGGCGCGAACACTGAAGCTTTCTTT
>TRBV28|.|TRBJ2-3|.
CASSSGLDTQYF
TGTGCCAGCAGTTCAGGGTTAGATACGCAGTATTTT